This T cell receptor (beta chain) was found in a study of shared clonotypes between healthy human individuals. Across the study: The cohort had a couple of women and a few men, ages 18 to 49. Study-wide results and limits: In this cohort, only blood was sampled, and tissue repertoires likely differ. Sequencing depth was predicted to influence how clonotypes are shared among donors.

About this clone: Its cognate antigen is unknown.

Libraries were prepared by immunoSEQ multiplex PCR; TCRdb keeps only in-frame clonotypes and omits some of them. The table shows under 1,100,000 clones, with around 76% occurring only once. The donors were adults (healthy and HIV-negative) with no recent acute infections or vaccinations. This CDR3 is built from 16 residues. The V gene end was trimmed by 7 bases and the J gene end by 6 bases; junction bases not matched to a gene: 11. Germline V gene data show CDR1 as MNHEY and CDR2 as SMNVEV (reference sequence). This receptor was taken from a young man in good health. Sequenced: memory CD4+ T cells sorted from blood. The sample's subset: CD45RA-negative fraction. The chain has TRBV27 and TRBJ2-1; 11 bases fit TRBD2. The CDR3 is CASTLLGTSGLNEQFF. CDR3 sequence (DNA): TGTGCCAGCACCCTATTGGGGACTAGCGGACTCAATGAGCAGTTCTTC.